Here is one T cell receptor (beta chain) with its context. Its antigen has not been determined. Base-call qualities are not available, and no considerably larger clone is one nucleotide away. TCR beta CDR3 regions were sequenced from DNA using the immunoSEQ Assay. The source study handled its data this way. To compute T cell density, TCR beta template counts were normalized to usable DNA, which was estimated by amplifying housekeeping genes. The preseqR package was used to estimate richness by extrapolating to 400,000 templates for PBMC samples and to 120,000 templates for tissue samples. Clonality was taken to be one minus Pielou's evenness. Tissue-enriched TCRs were identified through differential abundance testing performed on productive amino-acid clonotypes, with a minimum total count of 5 and an alpha of 0.1. The Jaccard Index and the Morisita Overlap Index were used to quantify repertoire overlap between compartments. GLIPH grouped TCR beta CDR3s together with public tetramer-defined viral CDR3s, and a viral motif had to include at least three viral sequences and also show V-gene enrichment. TCRdb provides this immuneACCESS table in a form limited to in-frame rearrangements. Some clones are lacking; in checked studies, under half of them reflect an unresolved V gene, and why the rest are absent is not known. D and trimming come from the DNA, and the V and J calls and clone size come from that table. The sample contains around 35,000 clones, around 93% of them found a single time. The ten top clones hold roughly 7.9% of the sample.

The sample belongs to a study of T cells in localized non-small cell lung cancer (dated by TCRdb to about 2020). With regard to the full study: Comparing tumors with uninvolved tumor-adjacent lungs, the study looked at the T cell repertoires of fewer than 250 patients with early-stage NSCLC. The cohort was made up of roughly 250 treatment-naive NSCLC patients whose localized lung tumors had been resected. Of the NSCLC patients, 129 were male and approximately 110 were female, and the mean age was around 66 years.

Findings and caveats that apply to the study as a whole: Longer overall survival was associated with higher blood T cell density, whereas shorter survival was associated with higher adjacent-lung clonality. Uninvolved tumor-adjacent lung showed the highest T cell clonality, higher than tumor, which suggests more focused antigenic responses in the uninvolved tumor-adjacent lung. Because the study design was exploratory, TCR variables were selected using unadjusted p-values without false-discovery rate correction. Of the top 100 tumor clones, a median of approximately 60 were detected in paired uninvolved adjacent lung; 28 were also among that lung's top 100. Because multi-region tumor sequencing was not done, intratumor heterogeneity could not be ruled out.

At diagnosis, peripheral blood, uninvolved tumor-adjacent lung and tumor were collected and stored as a combination of fresh-frozen and FFPE material. For TCR repertoire profiling, the blood samples were analyzed as peripheral blood mononuclear cells. According to the germline V gene, CDR1 reads MDHEN and CDR2 reads SYDVKM. Measured from the cysteine to the phenylalanine, the CDR3 is 14 residues long. The retained sequence is limited to the CDR3, 42 bases, with the frame set at the first base. Trimming costs V 2 bases and J 2 bases, and their ends lie 10 bases apart. The chain joins TRBV28 to TRBJ2-7; the D gene remains uncertain. Specimen: peripheral blood, collected before any cancer treatment. The TCR sequence derives from a female donor of 60 years or more with stage I lung adenocarcinoma. The DNA sequence reads TGTGCCAGCAGTTTAGGTAGTCAGACCTACGAGCAGTACTTC. Translation gives CASSLGSQTYEQYF.